This is a list of T cell receptor beta chains from one sample in a study of cytomegalovirus exposure and HLA in healthy donors. Method: immunoSEQ multiplex PCR; TCRdb's copy keeps in-frame clones and lacks some. The data show approximately 120,000 clones, 60% to 80% seen once. Sequencing was done on a sample of PBMCs. These receptors came from a man aged 30 to 39 in good health and CMV-seronegative. CDR3s include the opening cysteine and the closing phenylalanine or tryptophan. Size values are once, few and many counts, or a class for expanded clones, and some rows have none.

clone size: .; V gene: TRBV27; J gene: TRBJ1-1; CDR3 protein: CASRQKQGYTEAFF
clone size: .; V gene: TRBV19; J gene: TRBJ2-1; CDR3 protein: CASSMGRSGEQFF
clone size: .; V gene: TRBV30; J gene: TRBJ2-4; CDR3 protein: CAWSPIAKNIQYF
clone size: .; V gene: TRBV2; J gene: TRBJ2-7; CDR3 protein: CASSERGTEQYF
clone size: .; V gene: TRBV9; J gene: TRBJ2-7; CDR3 protein: CASSTPSGGPDEQYF
clone size: .; V gene: TRBV10-3; J gene: TRBJ2-7; CDR3 protein: CAISVGQGADTSYEQYF
clone size: .; V gene: TRBV27; J gene: TRBJ1-2; CDR3 protein: CASSSWGGQGAVGYTF
clone size: .; V gene: TRBV6-5; J gene: TRBJ1-6; CDR3 protein: CASSPKGDSPLHF
clone size: .; V gene: TRBV4-3; J gene: TRBJ2-3; CDR3 protein: CASSQDNAGGPDTQYF
clone size: .; V gene: TRBV7-2; J gene: TRBJ2-1; CDR3 protein: CASSLDSRGNYNEQFF
clone size: .; V gene: TRBV25-1; J gene: TRBJ1-2; CDR3 protein: CASSDSSQPVTYGYTF
clone size: .; V gene: TRBV7-9; J gene: TRBJ2-3; CDR3 protein: CASSWQPGQGAPGTDTQYF
clone size: .; V gene: TRBV27; J gene: TRBJ2-6; CDR3 protein: CASTSRGMWANVLTF
clone size: .; V gene: TRBV2; J gene: TRBJ2-1; CDR3 protein: CASSDFGGVRNEQFF
clone size: .; V gene: TRBV4-3; J gene: TRBJ1-2; CDR3 protein: CASSQDRTAGYYGYTF
clone size: .; V gene: TRBV7-2; J gene: TRBJ2-7; CDR3 protein: CASSLAGTGGYSSYEQYF
clone size: few; V gene: TRBV14; J gene: TRBJ2-1; CDR3 protein: CASTLGVYEQFF
clone size: .; V gene: TRBV2; J gene: TRBJ1-6; CDR3 protein: CASIPGNNSPLHF
clone size: .; V gene: TRBV5-6; J gene: TRBJ2-1; CDR3 protein: CASSLGTSGGAWEQFF
clone size: .; V gene: TRBV18; J gene: TRBJ2-5; CDR3 protein: CASSPHSQETQYF
clone size: .; V gene: TRBV7-8; J gene: TRBJ2-7; CDR3 protein: CASSLRSPGQRTYEQYF
clone size: .; V gene: TRBV7-6; J gene: TRBJ2-7; CDR3 protein: CASSTTGGRGYEQYF
clone size: once; V gene: TRBV4-2; J gene: TRBJ2-7; CDR3 protein: CASSQVSGDPYEQYF
clone size: .; V gene: TRBV2; J gene: TRBJ1-5; CDR3 protein: CASNVRDNQPQHF
clone size: few; V gene: TRBV7-2; J gene: TRBJ2-7; CDR3 protein: CASSLVGRAYEQYF
clone size: .; V gene: TRBV5-1; J gene: TRBJ1-5; CDR3 protein: CASSLAGGLVNQPQHF
clone size: .; V gene: TRBV6-5; J gene: TRBJ2-1; CDR3 protein: CASTRGGSYNEQFF
clone size: .; V gene: TRBV6-1; J gene: TRBJ2-2; CDR3 protein: CASSEYNTGELFF
clone size: once; V gene: TRBV7-9; J gene: TRBJ1-1; CDR3 protein: CASSSKGGTEAFF
clone size: .; V gene: TRBV5-1; J gene: TRBJ2-3; CDR3 protein: CASSLGTSGGASLTDTQYF
clone size: .; V gene: TRBV6-1; J gene: TRBJ2-3; CDR3 protein: CASGWNSGGADTQYF
clone size: .; V gene: TRBV13; J gene: TRBJ2-5; CDR3 protein: CASRSDRGDQETQYF
clone size: once; V gene: TRBV6-6; J gene: TRBJ1-6; CDR3 protein: CASSVEAGSPLHF
clone size: few; V gene: TRBV5-5; J gene: TRBJ1-4; CDR3 protein: CASSLVRATNEKLFF
clone size: .; V gene: TRBV7-9; J gene: TRBJ1-4; CDR3 protein: CASSLTGPANEKLFF
clone size: .; V gene: TRBV5-6; J gene: TRBJ2-2; CDR3 protein: CASSLVQGPYTGELFF
clone size: .; V gene: TRBV7-9; J gene: TRBJ2-7; CDR3 protein: CASSLQQEQYF
clone size: .; V gene: TRBV16; J gene: TRBJ2-3; CDR3 protein: CASSPGQGIDTQYF
clone size: .; V gene: TRBV5-1; J gene: TRBJ2-7; CDR3 protein: CASSLRGGEQYF
clone size: few; V gene: TRBV23-1; J gene: TRBJ1-4; CDR3 protein: CASSQSSRDRDKNSTNEKLFF
clone size: .; V gene: TRBV28; J gene: TRBJ2-5; CDR3 protein: CASSPLYWARTTSGGNQETQYF
clone size: .; V gene: TRBV4-2; J gene: TRBJ2-5; CDR3 protein: CASSQKGKGQETQYF
clone size: .; V gene: TRBV6-1; J gene: TRBJ1-1; CDR3 protein: CASSEPSAEAFF
clone size: .; V gene: TRBV5-4; J gene: TRBJ2-1; CDR3 protein: CASSSEQGVSWNEQFF
clone size: once; V gene: TRBV20-1; J gene: TRBJ2-1; CDR3 protein: CSVAGDNEQFF
clone size: few; V gene: TRBV6-5; J gene: TRBJ1-6; CDR3 protein: CASRATGFSPLHF
clone size: .; V gene: TRBV5-4; J gene: TRBJ1-2; CDR3 protein: CASSPTPEGNYGYTF
clone size: once; V gene: TRBV28; J gene: TRBJ2-6; CDR3 protein: CASSIGGAFGANALTF
clone size: .; V gene: TRBV11-2; J gene: TRBJ2-7; CDR3 protein: CASSLTVGGSGEQYF
clone size: .; V gene: TRBV4-1; J gene: TRBJ1-1; CDR3 protein: CASSQVALGVKNTEAFF
clone size: once; V gene: TRBV6-4; J gene: TRBJ2-1; CDR3 protein: CASSERGDSYNEQFF
clone size: .; V gene: TRBV30; J gene: TRBJ2-3; CDR3 protein: CAWKPGQGVRLTDTQYF
clone size: .; V gene: TRBV7-9; J gene: .; CDR3 protein: CASSGRVLSYEQYF
clone size: few; V gene: TRBV9; J gene: .; CDR3 protein: CASSVMDNYEQYF